The TCR beta chain described here comes from a study of vaccination effects on CD4 cells after COVID-19. Notes on the study in general: Both infection-induced and vaccine-induced clones contracted markedly at late post-vaccination timepoints.

Expansion of antigen-specific CD4+ T cells with viral peptide pools was carried out by the ViraFEST assay before sequencing. After roughly 9 days in culture, the CD4+ T cells were isolated. PCR-confirmed SARS-CoV-2 infection occurred in the person between March and December 2020. Vaccine administered to participants consisted of two doses of either BNT162b2 or mRNA-1273. Germline assignment: CDR1 SGHRS and CDR2 YFSETQ. The V and J ends lost 4 bases and 2 bases, in that order; junction bases with no gene match: 11. CDR3 length: 17 amino acids. This clone came up once. The antigen remains undetermined. Here immunoSEQ multiplex PCR was the method, and the copy in TCRdb shows in-frame clones only, minus some. The table shows about 13,000 clones, with about two thirds occurring only once.

This receptor was taken from a human donor who had a prior SARS-CoV-2 infection. The chain couples TRBV5-1 to TRBJ2-5, with 10 bases identical to TRBD2. The material sequenced was CD4+ T cells from PBMCs cultured with HCoV-NL63 spike peptides, taken after COVID-19 vaccination. This CDR3 is CASSRNLAGVSQETQYF. In nucleotides, the CDR3 is TGCGCCAGCAGCCGAAATCTAGCGGGAGTATCTCAAGAGACCCAGTACTTC.